This T cell receptor (beta chain) was sequenced for a study of cytomegalovirus exposure and HLA in healthy donors. The repertoire was sequenced with immunoSEQ multiplex PCR; TCRdb's copy has only in-frame clones and lacks some. Of about 83,000 clones listed, around 96% are singletons. There are 15 residues in the CDR3. CDR1 and CDR2 (germline): KGHSH, LQKENI. Trimming shortened V by 0 bases and J by 0 bases, and 6 bases separated the two germline ends. The clonotype comes from a woman between 18 and 30 years old in good health and CMV-seronegative. The chain combines TRBV18 with TRBJ1-3; D not certain. Material: PBMCs. The CDR3 nucleotides are TGTGCCAGCTCACCACCGTCCCTCTCTGGAAACACCATATATTTT. Encoded protein: CASSPPSLSGNTIYF.